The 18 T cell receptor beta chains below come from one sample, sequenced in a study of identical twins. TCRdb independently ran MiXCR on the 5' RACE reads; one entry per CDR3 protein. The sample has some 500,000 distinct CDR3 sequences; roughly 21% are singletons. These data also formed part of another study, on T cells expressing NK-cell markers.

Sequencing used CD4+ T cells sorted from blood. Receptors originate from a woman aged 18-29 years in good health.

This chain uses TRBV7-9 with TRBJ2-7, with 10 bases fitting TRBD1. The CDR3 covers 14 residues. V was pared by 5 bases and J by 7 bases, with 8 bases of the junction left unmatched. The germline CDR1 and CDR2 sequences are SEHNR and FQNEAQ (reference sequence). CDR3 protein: CASSPGTGDREQYF. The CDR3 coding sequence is TGTGCCAGCAGCCCCGGGACAGGGGACAGGGAGCAGTACTTC.

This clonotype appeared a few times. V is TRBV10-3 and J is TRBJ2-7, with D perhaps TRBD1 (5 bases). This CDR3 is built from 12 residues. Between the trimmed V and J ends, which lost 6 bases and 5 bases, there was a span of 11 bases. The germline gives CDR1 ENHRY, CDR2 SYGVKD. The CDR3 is CAISRTLDEQYF. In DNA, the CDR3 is TGTGCCATCAGCCGGACATTGGACGAGCAGTACTTC.

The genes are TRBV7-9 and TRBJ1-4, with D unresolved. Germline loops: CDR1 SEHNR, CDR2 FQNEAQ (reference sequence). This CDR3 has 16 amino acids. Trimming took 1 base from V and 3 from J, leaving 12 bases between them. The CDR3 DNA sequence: TGTGCCAGCAGCTTAGGAGGCTCCGCTGCTAATGAAAAACTGTTTTTT. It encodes CASSLGGSAANEKLFF.

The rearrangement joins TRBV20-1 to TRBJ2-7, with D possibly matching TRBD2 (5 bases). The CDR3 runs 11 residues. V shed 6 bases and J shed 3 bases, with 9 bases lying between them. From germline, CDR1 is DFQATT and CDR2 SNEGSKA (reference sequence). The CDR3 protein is CSAERIYEQYF. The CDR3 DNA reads TGCAGTGCCGAGCGGATCTACGAGCAGTACTTC.

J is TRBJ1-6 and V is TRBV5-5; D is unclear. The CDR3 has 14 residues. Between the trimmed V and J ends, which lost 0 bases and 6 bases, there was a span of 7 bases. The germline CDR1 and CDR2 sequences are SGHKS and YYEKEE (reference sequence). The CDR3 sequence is CASSLGQVNSPLHF. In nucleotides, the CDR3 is TGTGCCAGCAGCTTGGGGCAAGTTAATTCACCCCTCCACTTT.

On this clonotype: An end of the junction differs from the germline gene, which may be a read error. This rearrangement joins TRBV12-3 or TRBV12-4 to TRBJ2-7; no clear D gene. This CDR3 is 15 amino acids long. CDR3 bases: TGTGCCAGCAGTTTAGGGCAGGCATTAGCCTACGGGCAGTACTTC. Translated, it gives CASSLGQALAYGQYF.

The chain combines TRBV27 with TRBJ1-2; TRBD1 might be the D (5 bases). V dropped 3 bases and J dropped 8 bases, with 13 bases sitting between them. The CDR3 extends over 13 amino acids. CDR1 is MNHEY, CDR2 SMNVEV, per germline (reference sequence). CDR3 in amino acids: CASSLGLQGGYTF. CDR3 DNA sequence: TGTGCCAGCAGTTTGGGGCTTCAGGGAGGCTACACCTTC.

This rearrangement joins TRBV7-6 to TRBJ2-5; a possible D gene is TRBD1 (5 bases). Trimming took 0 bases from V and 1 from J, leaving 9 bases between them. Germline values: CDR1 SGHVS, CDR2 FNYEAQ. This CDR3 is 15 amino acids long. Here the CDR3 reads CASSLAQGRQETQYF. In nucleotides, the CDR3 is TGTGCCAGCAGCTTAGCGCAGGGCCGCCAAGAGACCCAGTACTTC.

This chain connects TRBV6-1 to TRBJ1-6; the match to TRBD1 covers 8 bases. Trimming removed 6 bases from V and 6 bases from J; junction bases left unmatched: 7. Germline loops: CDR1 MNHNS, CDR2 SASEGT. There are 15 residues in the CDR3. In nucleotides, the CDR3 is TGTGCCAGCAGCCGCGGGACAGGCCTTAATTCACCCCTCCACTTT. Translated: CASSRGTGLNSPLHF.

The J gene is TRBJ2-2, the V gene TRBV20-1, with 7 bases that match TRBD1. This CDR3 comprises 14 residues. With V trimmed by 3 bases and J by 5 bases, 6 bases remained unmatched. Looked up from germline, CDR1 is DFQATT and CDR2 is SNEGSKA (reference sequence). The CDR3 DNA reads TGCAGTGCTAGGACAGGGAAGGAGACCGGGGAGCTGTTTTTT. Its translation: CSARTGKETGELFF.

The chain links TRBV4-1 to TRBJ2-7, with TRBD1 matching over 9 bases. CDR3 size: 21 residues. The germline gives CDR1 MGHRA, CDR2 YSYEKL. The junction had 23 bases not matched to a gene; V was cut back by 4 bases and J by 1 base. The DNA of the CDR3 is TGCGCCAGCAGCCCCTCAATACACCGGGACAGGGCGCGACTTCTTTCCTACGAGCAGTACTTC. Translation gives CASSPSIHRDRARLLSYEQYF.

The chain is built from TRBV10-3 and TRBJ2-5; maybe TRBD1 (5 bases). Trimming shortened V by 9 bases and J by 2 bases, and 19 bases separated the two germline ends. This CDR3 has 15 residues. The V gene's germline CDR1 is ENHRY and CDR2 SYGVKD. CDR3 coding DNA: TGTGCCATTTGGACCAGGGAAAGCGTTCAAGAGACCCAGTACTTC. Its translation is CAIWTRESVQETQYF.

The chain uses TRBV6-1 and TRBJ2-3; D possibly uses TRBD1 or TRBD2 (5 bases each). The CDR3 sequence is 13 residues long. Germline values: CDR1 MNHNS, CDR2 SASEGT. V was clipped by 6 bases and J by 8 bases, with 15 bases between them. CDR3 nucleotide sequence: TGTGCCAGCAGGGGGACCGCTCAACCTACGCAGTATTTT. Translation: CASRGTAQPTQYF.

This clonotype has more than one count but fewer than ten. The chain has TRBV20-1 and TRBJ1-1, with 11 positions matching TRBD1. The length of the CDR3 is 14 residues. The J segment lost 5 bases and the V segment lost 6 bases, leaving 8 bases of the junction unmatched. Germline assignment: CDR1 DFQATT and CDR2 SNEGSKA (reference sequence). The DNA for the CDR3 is TGCAGTGCAGGCACGGGACAGGGGGATACTGAAGCTTTCTTT. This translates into CSAGTGQGDTEAFF.

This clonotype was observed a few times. Here the CDR3 DNA reads TGTGCCAGCAGCCAGCGGGACTTCGGGAATGAGCAGTTCTTC. Translated, it gives CASSQRDFGNEQFF. The chain uses TRBV4-2 and TRBJ2-1; TRBD2 is a possible D gene (6 bases). The CDR3 is 14 amino acids. V was clipped by 3 bases and J by 7 bases, with 13 bases between them. CDR1 LGHNA and CDR2 YNFKEQ come from the germline V gene.

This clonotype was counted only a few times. The CDR3 sequence: CASSVGGHGAEQYF. CDR3 sequence (DNA): TGTGCCAGCAGCGTAGGCGGACACGGCGCCGAGCAGTACTTC. This sequence joins TRBV9 and TRBJ2-7; D is possibly TRBD1 (5 bases). This CDR3 has 14 amino acids. V lost 0 bases and J lost 6, with 13 bases in between. Germline lookup yields CDR1 SGDLS and CDR2 YYNGEE.

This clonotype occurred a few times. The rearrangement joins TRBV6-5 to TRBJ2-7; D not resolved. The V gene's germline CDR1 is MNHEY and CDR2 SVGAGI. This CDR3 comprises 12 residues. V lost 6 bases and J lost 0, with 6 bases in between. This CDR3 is CASRGNSYEQYF. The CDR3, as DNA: TGTGCCAGCAGAGGGAACTCCTACGAGCAGTACTTC.

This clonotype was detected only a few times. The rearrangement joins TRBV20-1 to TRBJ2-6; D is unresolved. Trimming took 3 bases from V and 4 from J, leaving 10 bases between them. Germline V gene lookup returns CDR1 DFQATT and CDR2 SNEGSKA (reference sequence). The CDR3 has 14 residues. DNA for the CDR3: TGCAGTGCTAGTGACATCGCGGGGGCCAACGTCCTGACTTTC. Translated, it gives CSASDIAGANVLTF.